A selection of T cell receptor beta chains follows, all from one sample in a study of blood T cell repertoires in COVID-19. Profiling relied on immunoSEQ multiplex PCR, and the TCRdb table lists in-frame clones only, not all of them. The data show about 240,000 clones, 86% seen once. The sample comprised peripheral blood. These receptors were taken from an elderly man with acute or convalescent COVID-19. CDR3s include the opening cysteine and the closing phenylalanine or tryptophan. Each record gives: V gene, CDR3 protein.

>TRBV27
CASTAGGVNQPQHF
>TRBV7-2
CASSLGGANEKLFF
>TRBV28
CASSRAGQYNEQFF
>TRBV29-1
CSVGRGREQYF
>TRBV5-4
CASSFAEGNTIYF
>TRBV7-2
CASARGGTVNYGYTF
>TRBV2
CASSGGGRNYGYTF
>TRBV3-1/TRBV3-2
CASSQQRDSPLHF
>TRBV5-1
CASSLDGTGKWRGYTF
>TRBV4-2
CASSQKSQTGSDGYTF
>TRBV3-1/TRBV3-2
CASSPQRGTEAFF
>TRBV5-4
CASSLPTATEAFF
>TRBV25-1
CASSSEGPGEAFF
>TRBV28
CASSPTGFFGNTIYF
>TRBV5-1
CASRTGTLSSYEQYF
>TRBV3-1/TRBV3-2
CASSPQGVYNEQFF
>TRBV6-5
CASSYADSNTEAFF
>TRBV28
CASSPPTGGNEKLFF
>TRBV25-1
CATQRTGATFSGNTIYF
>TRBV2
CASGGLAGPDTQYF
>TRBV28
CASRTPGTGTEAFF
>TRBV5-6
CASSWGPAANQPQHF
>TRBV4-2
CASRGAGSPDTQYF
>TRBV4-1
CASSQDKNLRQYF
>TRBV6-1
CASSEREAGELFF
>TRBV2
CASSSRGPLYEQYF
>TRBV5-6
CASRTRDRVYEQYF
>TRBV11-3
CASSQTPGDTEAFF
>TRBV19
CASSIRGQGAGELFF
>TRBV7-2
CASSLQGSQETQYF
>TRBV28
CASSFGGVGNTIYF
>TRBV13
CASSLPDKTDTQYF
>TRBV11-3
CASSPGASETQYF
>TRBV19
CASSLGFLGHDQPQHF
>TRBV28
CASTGMSYGYTF
>TRBV7-9
CASSLVEGVGYTF
>TRBV9
CASSARTADLSPLHF
>TRBV29-1
CSVRVQGGDQPQHF
>TRBV5-6
CASSLIQTNTEAFF
>TRBV10-1
CASSGGPNTEAFF
>TRBV28
CASSLNDPYEQYF
>TRBV3-1/TRBV3-2
CASSQDLPGTGDEQFF